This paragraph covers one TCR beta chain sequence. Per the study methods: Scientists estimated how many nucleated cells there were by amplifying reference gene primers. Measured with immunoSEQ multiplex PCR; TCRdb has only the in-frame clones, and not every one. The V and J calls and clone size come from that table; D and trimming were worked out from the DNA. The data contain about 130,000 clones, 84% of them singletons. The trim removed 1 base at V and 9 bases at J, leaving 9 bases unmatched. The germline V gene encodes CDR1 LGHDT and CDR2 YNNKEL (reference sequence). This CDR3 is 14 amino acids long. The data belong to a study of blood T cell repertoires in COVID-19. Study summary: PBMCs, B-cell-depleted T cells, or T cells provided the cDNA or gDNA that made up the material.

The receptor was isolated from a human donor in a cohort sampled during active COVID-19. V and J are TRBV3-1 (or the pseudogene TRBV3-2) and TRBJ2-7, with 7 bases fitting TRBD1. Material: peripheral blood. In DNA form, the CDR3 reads TGTGCCAGCAGCCAAGGACAGGGACCTAGTTGGCAGTACTTC. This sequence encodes CASSQGQGPSWQYF.